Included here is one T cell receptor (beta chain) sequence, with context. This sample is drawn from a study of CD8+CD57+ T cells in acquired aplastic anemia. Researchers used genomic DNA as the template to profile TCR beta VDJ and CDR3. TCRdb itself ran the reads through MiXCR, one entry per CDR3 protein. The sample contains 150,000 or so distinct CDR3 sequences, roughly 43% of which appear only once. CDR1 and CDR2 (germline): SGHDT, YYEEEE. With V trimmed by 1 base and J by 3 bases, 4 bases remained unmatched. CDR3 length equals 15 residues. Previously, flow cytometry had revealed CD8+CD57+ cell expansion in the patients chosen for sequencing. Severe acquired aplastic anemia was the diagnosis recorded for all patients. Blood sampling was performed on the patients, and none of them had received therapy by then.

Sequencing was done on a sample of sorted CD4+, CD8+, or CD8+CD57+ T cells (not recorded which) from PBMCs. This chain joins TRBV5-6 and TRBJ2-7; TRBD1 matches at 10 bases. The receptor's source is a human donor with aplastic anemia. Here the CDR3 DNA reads TGTGCCAGCAGCTTGCCGGGACAGGGGCACTACGAGCAGTACTTC. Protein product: CASSLPGQGHYEQYF. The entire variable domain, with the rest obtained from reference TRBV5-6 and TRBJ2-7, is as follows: DAGVTQSPTHLIKTRGQQVTLRCSPKSGHDTVSWYQQALGQGPQFIFQYYEEEERQRGNFPDRFSGHQFPNYSSELNVNALLLGDSALYLCASSLPGQGHYEQYFGPGTRLTVT.